These 20 T cell receptor beta chains share one sample of origin, sequenced in a study of shared clonotypes between healthy human individuals. Using immunoSEQ multiplex PCR, the repertoire was profiled, and TCRdb retains in-frame clones only, with some absent. The data contain 1 million to 1.2 million clones, roughly 77% of them seen just once; the ten biggest clones take up 0.89%. Sequences were obtained from memory CD4+ T cells from PBMCs. The subset is: CD45RA-negative fraction. These receptors were taken from a man aged 18-30 years in good health. Some clones in this sample may be carry-over from other donors' samples.

The sample holds one count of this clone. This CDR3 is CASSPLRTSGSGSAGELFF. CDR3 sequence (DNA): TGTGCCAGCTCACCACTCAGGACTAGCGGGAGTGGAAGTGCCGGGGAGCTGTTTTTT. The chain employs TRBV18 and TRBJ2-2, with 13 bases aligning to TRBD2. CDR1 and CDR2 (germline): KGHSH, LQKENI. V dropped 1 base and J dropped 6; count of bases not matched to a gene: 11. The CDR3 consists of 19 residues. Full variable domain (rest looked up from reference TRBV18 and TRBJ2-2): NAGVMQNPRHLVRRRGQEARLRCSPMKGHSHVYWYRQLPEEGLKFMVYLQKENIIDESGMPKERFSAEFPKEGPSILRIQQVVRGDSAAYFCASSPLRTSGSGSAGELFFGEGSRLTVL.

The J gene is TRBJ1-5, the V gene TRBV2; TRBD1 matches at 7 bases. Germline V lookup: CDR1 SNHLY, CDR2 FYNNEI. Trimming at V came to 6 bases and at J to 4 bases, leaving 6 bases not matched to a gene. The CDR3 is 14 residues long. CDR3 residues: CASRKDRANQPQHF. The CDR3 DNA is TGTGCCAGCAGGAAAGACAGGGCGAATCAGCCCCAGCATTTT.

This chain uses TRBV5-1 with TRBJ2-2; 10 positions agree with TRBD2. With 4 bases clipped from V and 7 bases from J, the junction kept 7 bases outside the gene matches. CDR3 length equals 15 residues. Germline CDR1 and CDR2: SGHRS and YFSETQ. The CDR3 region has the DNA TGCGCCAGCAGCCCCCTAGCGGGAGCGGTCGGGGAGCTGTTTTTT. It codes for CASSPLAGAVGELFF.

Of note for this clone: A clone one base away is much larger, so this may be a read error. CDR3 in DNA: TGCAGCGTTGGAGCGAGTACAGCCACAGATACGCAGTATTTT. This translates into CSVGASTATDTQYF. V is TRBV29-1 and J is TRBJ2-3; D unclear. The CDR3 has 14 residues. The germline V gene encodes CDR1 SQVTM and CDR2 ANQGSEA. The germline V and J ends were trimmed by 4 bases and 2 bases, with 13 bases remaining between them.

The V gene is TRBV7-2, the J gene TRBJ1-4; possible D gene TRBD1, 5 bases. The CDR3 spans 15 residues. V lost 5 bases to trimming and J lost 0 bases, with 10 bases between them. From germline, CDR1 is SGHTA and CDR2 FQGNSA. Here the CDR3 reads CASSPRGPTNEKLFF. CDR3 nucleotides: TGTGCCAGCAGCCCGAGGGGACCAACTAATGAAAAACTGTTTTTT.

J is TRBJ2-1 and V is TRBV18; no definite D call. Germline V gene data show CDR1 as KGHSH and CDR2 as LQKENI. Trimming removed 3 bases from V and 0 bases from J, with 18 bases in between. The CDR3 is 18 amino acids. For the CDR3, the DNA is TGTGCCAGCTCACCCCGTTCCGTGCCCCTAAGCTCCTACAATGAGCAGTTCTTC. Amino acid sequence: CASSPRSVPLSSYNEQFF.

The CDR3 here is CASRTDTGIYNSPLHF. The CDR3 DNA reads as TGTGCCAGCAGGACAGATACAGGGATCTATAATTCACCCCTCCACTTT. The rearrangement joins TRBV2 to TRBJ1-6, with a possible D match to TRBD1 (6 bases). The V gene's germline CDR1 is SNHLY and CDR2 FYNNEI. The CDR3 is made up of 16 amino acids. The V and J ends lost 6 bases and 3 bases respectively, with 15 bases between them.

The rearrangement links TRBV28 to TRBJ1-2; weak D call: TRBD1 (6 bases). The germline V gene has CDR1 MDHEN and CDR2 SYDVKM. With 4 bases removed from V and 7 bases from J, the gap between germline ends came to 22 bases. The CDR3 loop spans 16 amino acids. The CDR3 loop reads CASSSVRTGKLGGYTF. CDR3 bases: TGTGCCAGCAGTTCCGTACGTACAGGGAAGTTGGGTGGCTACACCTTC.

Points on this clone: Other DNA sequences of this sample code for an identical CDR3. This chain uses TRBV7-6 with TRBJ1-4; D remains ambiguous. Germline CDR1 and CDR2: SGHVS and FNYEAQ. Trimming took off 5 bases at V and 8 bases at J, with 9 bases between the two ends. The CDR3 has 12 amino acids. The CDR3 DNA reads as TGTGCCAGCAGCCTCCCCTACGAAAAACTGTTTTTT. Its protein product is CASSLPYEKLFF.

This clone showed up many times. The rearrangement links TRBV20-1 to TRBJ1-2; D unresolved. Germline loops: CDR1 DFQATT, CDR2 SNEGSKA (reference sequence). This CDR3 is built from 11 residues. With 3 bases removed from V and 4 bases from J, the gap between germline ends came to 6 bases. The CDR3 reads CSASPLYGYTF. CDR3 nucleotide sequence: TGCAGTGCTAGCCCTCTCTATGGCTACACCTTC.

This clone was seen only a few times. At one end, the junction sequence differs from germline, possibly due to a read error. The chain uses TRBV19 and TRBJ2-7; D ambiguous. The germline CDR1 and CDR2 sequences are LNHDA and SQIVND (reference sequence). CDR3 length equals 10 residues. The CDR3 protein is CASTSALSDF. For the CDR3, the DNA is TGTGCCAGTACCTCAGCCCTCTCCGACTTC.

A few counts support this clone. V gene TRBV7-8 combines with J gene TRBJ2-3, with 7 positions matching TRBD2. CDR1 SGHVS and CDR2 FQNEAQ come from the germline V gene. The trim removed 5 bases at V and 2 bases at J, leaving 7 bases unmatched. The CDR3 runs 15 residues. CDR3 amino acids: CASSPRGGNTDTQYF. Written as DNA, the CDR3 is TGTGCCAGCAGCCCCCGGGGAGGGAACACAGATACGCAGTATTTT.

The rearrangement uses TRBV9 and TRBJ2-1; 12 nucleotides agree with TRBD2. The CDR3 covers 16 residues. J was trimmed by 8 bases and V by 0 bases; bases with no gene match: 6. The germline V gene has CDR1 SGDLS and CDR2 YYNGEE. This CDR3 is CASSVGRLAGAYEQFF. Written as DNA, the CDR3 is TGTGCCAGCAGCGTAGGTAGACTAGCGGGAGCTTATGAGCAGTTCTTC.

The chain has TRBV5-4 and TRBJ2-2, with 8 bases that match TRBD1. V was clipped by 4 bases and J by 4 bases; unmatched bases: 9. In germline, CDR1 is SGHNT, CDR2 YYREEE (reference sequence). The CDR3 runs 16 residues. In nucleotides, the CDR3 is TGTGCCAGCAGCCCCGTGACAGGGGATATCACCGGGGAGCTGTTTTTT. It is translated as CASSPVTGDITGELFF.

The gene calls are TRBV4-1 and TRBJ1-3; D gene ambiguous. Germline CDR1 and CDR2: MGHRA and YSYEKL. CDR3 size: 14 residues. V gave up 1 base and J gave up 7 bases, with 11 bases separating them. The CDR3 bases are TGCGCCAGCAGCCAAGCGGGCAGGCCCAACACCATATATTTT. Protein product: CASSQAGRPNTIYF.

The CDR3 is CATSRDGATGGQETQYF. The CDR3 nucleotides read TGTGCCACCAGCAGAGATGGGGCGACAGGGGGCCAAGAGACCCAGTACTTC. The rearrangement links TRBV15 to TRBJ2-5; 9 bases line up with TRBD1. Germline V gene sequence: CDR1 LNHNV, CDR2 YYDKDF (reference sequence). Trimming at V came to 0 bases and at J to 1 base, leaving 6 bases not matched to a gene. The CDR3 extends over 17 amino acids.

Notes on this clone: At the DNA level, this CDR3 is encoded by other sequences in the same sample as well. The chain combines TRBV19 with TRBJ2-2; perhaps TRBD1 as D (6 bases). V shed 2 bases and J shed 2 bases, with 12 bases lying between them. The length of the CDR3 is 16 residues. Germline V CDR1 and CDR2: LNHDA, SQIVND (reference sequence). CDR3 bases: TGTGCCAGTAGTATAAGGCAGGGGAGTAACACCGGGGAGCTGTTTTTT. It specifies CASSIRQGSNTGELFF.

The CDR3 reads CASSLVQGAGEKLFF. The CDR3 DNA is TGCGCCAGCAGCTTGGTACAGGGGGCGGGTGAAAAACTGTTTTTT. The chain recombines TRBV5-1 with TRBJ1-4, with 9 bases lining up with TRBD1. The V and J ends lost 0 bases and 7 bases, in that order; junction bases with no gene match: 4. Germline CDR1 and CDR2: SGHRS and YFSETQ. This CDR3 is built from 15 residues.

In DNA, the CDR3 is TGTGCCAGCAGCGCCAGGGTAATGAACACTGAAGCTTTCTTT. Translation: CASSARVMNTEAFF. The chain carries TRBV7-9 and TRBJ1-1, with D possibly matching TRBD1 (5 bases). CDR3 length: 14 residues. Germline V gene sequence: CDR1 SEHNR, CDR2 FQNEAQ (reference sequence). V lost 5 bases and J lost 0, with 10 bases in between.

This chain uses TRBV6-6 with TRBJ2-3, with D unclear. This CDR3 spans 15 amino acids. Trimming left V 1 base short and J 2 bases short, with 10 bases between. CDR1 MNHNY and CDR2 SVGAGI come from the germline V gene (reference sequence). CDR3 DNA: TGTGCCAGCAGTTACTTTGGGGTTCTCACAGATACGCAGTATTTT. Its translation: CASSYFGVLTDTQYF.